This T cell receptor beta chain comes out of a study of cytomegalovirus exposure and HLA in healthy donors. With respect to this clone: Antigen specificity is unknown.

Whole-study findings and limits: In all likelihood, a cluster of highly shared sequence variants was a sequencing artifact.

Vbeta (60) and Jbeta (13) primers were used in the PCR. The assay was immunoSEQ multiplex PCR, and TCRdb's table has in-frame clones only and misses some. This sample carries about 120,000 clones, 80% of them seen once, and the ten largest clones take approximately 10%. This clonotype originated in a man aged 25-45 years in good health and CMV-seropositive. Sequences were obtained from PBMCs.

The DNA for the CDR3 is TGTGCCAGCAGGCTGGGGGGGATTGGCAAGCCCCAGCATTTT. Translating it yields CASRLGGIGKPQHF. V gene TRBV2 combines with J gene TRBJ1-5; tentative D call: TRBD1 (5 bases). Deletions cut 6 bases from V and 8 bases from J, with 17 bases between. In germline, CDR1 is SNHLY, CDR2 FYNNEI. This CDR3 has 14 amino acids.